The clone carrying this TCR beta chain occurred a few times. The source of the sample is a study of cytomegalovirus exposure and HLA in healthy donors. These donors, healthy bone marrow donors, were studied. Primers for the PCR totalled 60 Vbeta and 13 Jbeta. The protocol was immunoSEQ multiplex PCR, while the TCRdb copy is restricted to in-frame clones and leaves out a portion. This table has about 250,000 clones, around 80% appearing once. V was trimmed by 4 bases and J by 1 base, leaving 19 bases between them. This CDR3 is built from 17 residues. From germline, CDR1 is MGHRA and CDR2 YSYEKL. The receptor was derived from a girl aged 2 to 9 in good health and CMV-seronegative. J is TRBJ2-5 and V is TRBV4-1; tentatively, D is TRBD2 (5 bases). Input material: PBMCs. The CDR3 nucleotides read TGCGCCAGCAGCCGAGGCGGGCTAGTGAGGGCCCAAGAGACCCAGTACTTC. It translates to CASSRGGLVRAQETQYF.